This T cell receptor beta chain is from a study of T cell repertoires in cytomegalovirus infection. As for the study in general: The public TCR beta signatures pointed to both CMV infection and matching HLA type. The study, taken as a whole, reports: CMV-specific HLA-C-restricted TCR beta clonotypes dominated the ex vivo response.

TCRdb reprocessed the reads with MiXCR, giving one entry per CDR3 protein. The table shows under 130,000 distinct CDR3 sequences, with around 45% occurring only once. CDR3 length: 14 amino acids. The germline CDR1 and CDR2 sequences are SEHNR and FQNEAQ (reference sequence). Trimming removed 1 base at V and 4 bases at J, with 9 bases between. To note about this clonotype: Its antigen is unidentified.

The sequenced sample was CD8+ T cells from cultured PBMCs, obtained from culture after CMV antigen stimulation. V is TRBV7-9 and J is TRBJ2-3; D unresolved. This clonotype originated in a human donor in good health (CMV status not recorded). Some clones in this sample may be carry-over from other donors' samples. CDR3 sequence reads: CASSLGGIPDTQYF. The DNA of the CDR3 is TGTGCCAGCAGCTTAGGCGGCATCCCAGATACGCAGTATTTT.